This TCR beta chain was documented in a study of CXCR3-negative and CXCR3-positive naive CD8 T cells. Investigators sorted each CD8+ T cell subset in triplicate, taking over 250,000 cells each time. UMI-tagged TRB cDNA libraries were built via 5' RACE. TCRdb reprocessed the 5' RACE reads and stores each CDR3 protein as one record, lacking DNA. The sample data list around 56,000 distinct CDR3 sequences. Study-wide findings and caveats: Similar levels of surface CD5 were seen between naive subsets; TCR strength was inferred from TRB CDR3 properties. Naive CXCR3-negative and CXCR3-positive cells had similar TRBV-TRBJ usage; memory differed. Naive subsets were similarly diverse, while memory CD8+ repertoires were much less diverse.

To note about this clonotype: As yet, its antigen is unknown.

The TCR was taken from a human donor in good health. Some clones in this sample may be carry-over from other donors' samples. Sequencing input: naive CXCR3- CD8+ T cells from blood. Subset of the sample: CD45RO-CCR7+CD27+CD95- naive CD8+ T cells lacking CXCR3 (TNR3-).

Here the CDR3 reads CASSQGRGGGWNEQFF. The chain links TRBV4-3 to TRBJ2-1; the D gene TCRdb calls, TRBD1, cannot be checked with no DNA. The CDR3 is 16 amino acids. Germline V gene data show CDR1 as LGHNA and CDR2 as YSLEER.